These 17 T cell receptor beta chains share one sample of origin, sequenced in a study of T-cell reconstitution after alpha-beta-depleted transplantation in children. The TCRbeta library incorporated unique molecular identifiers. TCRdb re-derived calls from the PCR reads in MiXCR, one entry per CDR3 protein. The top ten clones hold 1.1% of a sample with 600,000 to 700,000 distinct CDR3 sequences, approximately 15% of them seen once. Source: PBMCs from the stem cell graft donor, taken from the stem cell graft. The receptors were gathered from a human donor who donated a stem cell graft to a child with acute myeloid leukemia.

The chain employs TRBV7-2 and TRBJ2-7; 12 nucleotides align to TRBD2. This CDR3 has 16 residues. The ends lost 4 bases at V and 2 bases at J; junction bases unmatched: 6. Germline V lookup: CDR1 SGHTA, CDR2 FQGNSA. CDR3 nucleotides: TGTGCCAGCAGCTCCCAACTAGCGGGGGGACCCTACGAGCAGTACTTC. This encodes CASSSQLAGGPYEQYF.

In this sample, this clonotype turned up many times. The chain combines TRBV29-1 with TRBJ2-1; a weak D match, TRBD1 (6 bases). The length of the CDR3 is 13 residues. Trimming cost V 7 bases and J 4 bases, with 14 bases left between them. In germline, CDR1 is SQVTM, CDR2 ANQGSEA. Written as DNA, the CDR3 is TGCAGCGCCCGGACAGCCGCTTACAATGAGCAGTTCTTC. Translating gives CSARTAAYNEQFF.

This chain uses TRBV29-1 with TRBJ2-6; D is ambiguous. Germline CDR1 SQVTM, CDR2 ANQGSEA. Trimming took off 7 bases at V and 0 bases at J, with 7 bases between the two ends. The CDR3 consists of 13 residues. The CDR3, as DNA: TGCAGCGCCCACAGCTCTGGGGCCAACGTCCTGACTTTC. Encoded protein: CSAHSSGANVLTF.

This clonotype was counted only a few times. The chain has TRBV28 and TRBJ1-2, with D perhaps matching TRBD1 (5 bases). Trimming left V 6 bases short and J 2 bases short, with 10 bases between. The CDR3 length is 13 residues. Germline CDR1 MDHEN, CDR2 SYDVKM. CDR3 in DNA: TGTGCCAGCAGGACCGCAGGGAACTATGGCTACACCTTC. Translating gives CASRTAGNYGYTF.

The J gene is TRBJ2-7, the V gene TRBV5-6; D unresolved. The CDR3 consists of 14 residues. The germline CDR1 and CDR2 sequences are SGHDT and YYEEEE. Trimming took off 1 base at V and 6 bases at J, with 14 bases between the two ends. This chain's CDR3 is CASSLNLELLEQYF. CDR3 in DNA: TGTGCCAGCAGCTTGAATCTGGAACTTCTCGAGCAGTACTTC.

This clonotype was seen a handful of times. The CDR3 sequence is CATSDFQDREETQYF. CDR3 in DNA: TGTGCCACCAGTGATTTCCAGGACAGGGAGGAGACCCAGTACTTC. The chain recombines TRBV24-1 with TRBJ2-5; 8 positions match TRBD1. V lost 1 base, J lost 5 bases, and 5 bases stayed unmatched. The CDR3 has 15 amino acids. CDR1 is KGHDR and CDR2 is SFDVKD in the germline V gene.

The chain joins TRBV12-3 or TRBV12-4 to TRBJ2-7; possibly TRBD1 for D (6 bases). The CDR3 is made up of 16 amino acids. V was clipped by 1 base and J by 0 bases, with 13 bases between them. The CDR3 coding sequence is TGTGCCAGCAGTTTAGAGCGAGGGGGTTCCTCCTACGAGCAGTACGTC. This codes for CASSLERGGSSYEQYV.

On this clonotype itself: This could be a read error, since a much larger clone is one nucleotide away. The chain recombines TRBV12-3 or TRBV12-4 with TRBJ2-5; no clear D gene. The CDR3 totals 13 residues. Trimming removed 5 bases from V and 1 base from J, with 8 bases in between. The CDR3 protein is CASSGSLQETQYF. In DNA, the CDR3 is TGTGCCAGCAGTGGCAGTCTCCAAGAGACCCAGTACTTC.

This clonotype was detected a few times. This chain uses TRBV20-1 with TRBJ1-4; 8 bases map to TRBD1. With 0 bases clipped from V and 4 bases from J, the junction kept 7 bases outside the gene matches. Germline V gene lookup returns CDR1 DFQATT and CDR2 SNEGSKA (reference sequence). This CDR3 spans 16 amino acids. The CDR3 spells CSAREQGAHINEKLFF. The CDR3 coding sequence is TGCAGTGCTAGAGAGCAGGGGGCGCATATTAATGAAAAACTGTTTTTT.

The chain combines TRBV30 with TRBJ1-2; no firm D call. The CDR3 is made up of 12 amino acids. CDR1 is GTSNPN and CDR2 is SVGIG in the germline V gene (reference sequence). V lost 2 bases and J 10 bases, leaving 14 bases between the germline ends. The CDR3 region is CAWSPSDTDYTF. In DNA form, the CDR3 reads TGTGCCTGGAGTCCTTCAGACACTGACTACACCTTC.

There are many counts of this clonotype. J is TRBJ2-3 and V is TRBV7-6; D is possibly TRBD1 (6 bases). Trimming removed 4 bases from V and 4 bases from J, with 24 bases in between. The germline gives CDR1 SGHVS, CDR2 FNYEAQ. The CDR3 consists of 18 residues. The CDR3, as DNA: TGTGCCAGCAGCTCCTTAACGATAGGGACCCCAGGGGCAGATACGCAGTATTTT. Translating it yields CASSSLTIGTPGADTQYF.

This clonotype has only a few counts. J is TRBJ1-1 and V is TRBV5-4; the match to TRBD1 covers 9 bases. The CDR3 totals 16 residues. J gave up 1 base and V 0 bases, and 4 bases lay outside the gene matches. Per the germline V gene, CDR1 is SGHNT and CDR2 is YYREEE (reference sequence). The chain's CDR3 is CASSLGQGGRNTEAFF. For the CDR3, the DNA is TGTGCCAGCAGCTTGGGACAGGGGGGGAGGAACACTGAAGCTTTCTTT.

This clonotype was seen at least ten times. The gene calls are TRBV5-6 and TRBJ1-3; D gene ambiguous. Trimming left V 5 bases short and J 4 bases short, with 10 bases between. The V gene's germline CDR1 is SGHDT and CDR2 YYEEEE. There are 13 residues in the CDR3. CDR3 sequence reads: CASRFAGGNTIYF. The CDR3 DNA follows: TGTGCCAGCAGGTTCGCCGGGGGAAACACCATATATTTT.

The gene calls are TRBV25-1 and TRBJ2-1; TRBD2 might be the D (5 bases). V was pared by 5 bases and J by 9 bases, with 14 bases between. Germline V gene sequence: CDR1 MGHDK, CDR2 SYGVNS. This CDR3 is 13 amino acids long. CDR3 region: CASSFGKGSEQFF. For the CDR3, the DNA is TGTGCCAGCAGTTTCGGGAAGGGCAGTGAGCAGTTCTTC.

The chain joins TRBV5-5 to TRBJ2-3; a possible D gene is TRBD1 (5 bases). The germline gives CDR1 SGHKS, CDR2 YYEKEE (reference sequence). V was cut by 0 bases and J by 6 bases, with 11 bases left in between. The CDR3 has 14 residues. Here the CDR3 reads CASSLEGDGDTQYF. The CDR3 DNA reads TGTGCCAGCAGCTTGGAAGGGGATGGGGATACGCAGTATTTT.

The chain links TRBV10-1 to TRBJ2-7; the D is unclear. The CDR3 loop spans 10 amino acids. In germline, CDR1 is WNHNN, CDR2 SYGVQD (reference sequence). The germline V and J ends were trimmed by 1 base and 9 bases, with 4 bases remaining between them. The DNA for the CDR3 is TGCGCCAGCAGTGAGTTTGTGCAGTACGTC. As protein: CASSEFVQYV.

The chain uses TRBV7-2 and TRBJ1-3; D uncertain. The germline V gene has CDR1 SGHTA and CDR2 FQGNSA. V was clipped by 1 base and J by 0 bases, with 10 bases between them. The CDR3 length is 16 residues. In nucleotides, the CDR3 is TGTGCCAGCAGCTTAGAGGCACCCTACTCTGGAAACACCATATATTTT. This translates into CASSLEAPYSGNTIYF.